A selection of T cell receptor beta chains follows, all from one sample in a study of blood T cell repertoires in COVID-19. The protocol was immunoSEQ multiplex PCR, while the TCRdb copy is restricted to in-frame clones and leaves out a portion. Found here are over 250,000 clones, 85% to 90% of them singletons; the top ten hold over 2%. The sequenced sample consisted of PBMCs or T cells enriched from blood (not recorded which). The receptor set was obtained from a woman aged 18-29 years who had recovered from COVID-19. CDR3s include the opening cysteine and the closing phenylalanine or tryptophan. A D gene is named only where the DNA matches it firmly. Not every row has a clone size; where given, it reads once, few, many or a size class.

d_call	j_call	v_call	clone_size	cdr3_aa	cdr3_nt
NA	TRBJ1-1	TRBV3-1/TRBV3-2	NA	CASSHLPGVQAEAFF	TGTGCCAGCAGCCATCTCCCCGGGGTCCAGGCTGAAGCTTTCTTT
NA	TRBJ1-2	TRBV28	NA	CASSPDRIYGYTF	TGTGCCAGCAGCCCGGACAGAATCTATGGCTACACCTTC
NA	TRBJ2-2	TRBV29-1	NA	CSVEDPGANTGELFF	TGCAGCGTTGAAGATCCGGGTGCGAACACCGGGGAGCTGTTTTTT
NA	TRBJ1-1	TRBV24-1	once	CATSDFGVEAFF	TGTGCCACCAGTGATTTCGGGGTGGAAGCTTTCTTT
NA	TRBJ1-1	TRBV19	NA	CASSIEGRPYTEAFF	TGTGCCAGTAGTATAGAGGGGCGCCCCTACACTGAAGCTTTCTTT
NA	TRBJ1-5	TRBV4-2	NA	CASSQLGQTNQPQHF	TGTGCCAGCAGCCAACTCGGACAGACAAATCAGCCCCAGCATTTT
TRBD1	TRBJ1-1	TRBV9	NA	CASSVGARQGSNTEAFF	TGTGCCAGCAGCGTAGGGGCTCGACAGGGGTCGAACACTGAAGCTTTCTTT
TRBD1	TRBJ1-5	TRBV3-1/TRBV3-2	NA	CASSQGTGGVRNQPQHF	TGTGCCAGCAGCCAAGGGACAGGGGGCGTTCGCAATCAGCCCCAGCATTTT
NA	TRBJ2-3	TRBV2	NA	CAGKEGHTDTQYF	TGTGCCGGAAAGGAGGGCCACACAGATACGCAGTATTTT
TRBD2	TRBJ2-3	TRBV9	NA	CASSATSGGNTDTQYF	TGTGCCAGCAGCGCAACTAGCGGGGGAAACACAGATACGCAGTATTTT
NA	TRBJ2-3	TRBV19	once	CASTPRWRASTDTQYF	TGTGCCAGTACCCCGCGTTGGCGGGCCTCCACAGATACGCAGTATTTT
TRBD1	TRBJ1-4	TRBV13	NA	CASSRRTGWGEKLFF	TGTGCCAGCAGCCGGCGGACAGGGTGGGGTGAAAAACTGTTTTTT
NA	TRBJ2-5	TRBV27	NA	CASSYQGSGRQETQYF	TGTGCCAGCAGTTATCAGGGGTCTGGCCGCCAAGAGACCCAGTACTTC
NA	TRBJ2-1	TRBV5-4	NA	CASSPLGGGRNEQFF	TGTGCCAGTTCTCCCCTGGGGGGGGGCCGGAATGAGCAGTTCTTC
NA	TRBJ1-2	TRBV2	NA	CASSPGTGNYGYTF	TGTGCCAGCAGTCCAGGCACGGGAAACTATGGCTACACCTTC
NA	TRBJ1-2	TRBV2	NA	CASTSDPNSFDGYTF	TGTGCCAGCACTTCCGACCCAAACAGTTTTGATGGCTACACCTTC
NA	TRBJ1-2	TRBV6-1	few	CASSEAAGGGYTF	TGTGCCAGCAGTGAAGCGGCCGGGGGGGGCTACACCTTC
NA	TRBJ2-1	TRBV27	NA	CASRVGGAYNEQFF	TGTGCCAGCAGGGTGGGGGGTGCCTACAATGAGCAGTTCTTC
TRBD2	TRBJ2-3	TRBV3-1/TRBV3-2	NA	CASSLRGVLSTDTQYF	TGTGCCAGCAGCCTTCGGGGGGTCCTAAGCACAGATACGCAGTATTTT
TRBD1	TRBJ1-2	TRBV5-5	NA	CASSLAGTGLPNGYTF	TGTGCCAGCAGCTTGGCCGGGACAGGGCTGCCTAATGGCTACACCTTC
NA	TRBJ1-4	TRBV5-1	once	CASSPGANEKLFF	TGCGCCAGCAGCCCCGGGGCTAATGAAAAACTGTTTTTT
NA	TRBJ1-1	TRBV11-2	NA	CASSLEAEAFF	TGTGCCAGCAGCTTGGAGGCTGAAGCTTTCTTT
NA	TRBJ2-3	TRBV18	once	CASSPTVAGTDTQYF	TGTGCCAGCTCACCAACAGTGGCCGGCACAGATACGCAGTATTTT
NA	TRBJ1-2	TRBV4-1	NA	CASSQGTGGGYGYTF	TGCGCCAGCAGCCAAGGGACGGGTGGAGGCTATGGCTACACCTTC
NA	TRBJ2-5	TRBV5-1	once	CASSPDTPRKTQYF	TGCGCCAGCAGCCCCGACACTCCCAGGAAGACCCAGTACTTC
TRBD1	TRBJ2-7	TRBV6-5	NA	CASSQDRGQDLEQYF	TGTGCCAGCAGCCAAGACAGGGGGCAAGACCTCGAGCAGTACTTC
NA	TRBJ1-5	TRBV10-3	NA	CAISAGDGGQPQHF	TGTGCCATCAGTGCAGGTGACGGTGGTCAGCCCCAGCATTTT
NA	TRBJ1-1	TRBV6-5	NA	CASRGSRGEAFF	TGTGCCAGCCGGGGTTCCCGGGGTGAAGCTTTCTTT
TRBD1	TRBJ2-1	TRBV2	NA	CASSGQGTYNEQFF	TGTGCCAGCAGTGGACAGGGAACGTACAATGAGCAGTTCTTC
NA	TRBJ1-2	TRBV7-9	NA	CASSLGQAVGDYGYTF	TGTGCCAGCAGCTTAGGACAGGCAGTAGGAGACTATGGCTACACCTTC
NA	TRBJ1-2	TRBV6-5	NA	CASSRSNYGYTF	TGTGCCAGCAGTCGGAGCAACTATGGCTACACCTTC
NA	TRBJ2-7	TRBV29-1	NA	CSVEAGGSYEQYF	TGCAGCGTTGAAGCAGGGGGGAGCTACGAGCAGTACTTC